This is a list of T cell receptor beta chains from one sample in a study of cytomegalovirus exposure and HLA in healthy donors. Measured with immunoSEQ multiplex PCR; TCRdb has only the in-frame clones, and not every one. The profile covers about 140,000 clones, with 84% appearing a single time and more than 1.4% taken by the ten largest. Sequenced sample: PBMCs. These receptors were obtained from a woman younger than 45 in good health and CMV-seronegative. Both conserved end residues are part of each CDR3. A D gene is named only where the DNA matches it firmly. A row's size may be missing; if present it is once, few, many or a size class.

cdr3_aa	cdr3_nt	v_call	j_call	clone_size	d_call
CASSLGGVPYGYTF	TGCGCCAGCAGCTTGGGCGGGGTCCCCTATGGCTACACCTTC	TRBV5-1	TRBJ1-2	-	-
CASSSDRGTYNEQFF	TGTGCCAGCAGCTCCGACAGGGGTACCTACAATGAGCAGTTCTTC	TRBV7-3	TRBJ2-1	few	TRBD1
CASSPTGGADYGYTF	TGTGCCAGCTCACCGACAGGGGGCGCGGACTATGGCTACACCTTC	TRBV18	TRBJ1-2	once	TRBD1
CASSESPRSGYTF	TGTGCCAGCAGTGAATCCCCACGAAGCGGCTACACCTTC	TRBV6-1	TRBJ1-2	-	-
CASSQTGEWETQYF	TGTGCCAGCAGCCAGACAGGGGAATGGGAGACCCAGTACTTC	TRBV4-2	TRBJ2-5	-	TRBD1
CASSLVLRGDTGELFF	TGTGCCAGCAGCTTAGTCCTCAGAGGTGACACCGGGGAGCTGTTTTTT	TRBV11-3	TRBJ2-2	-	-
CASRQGSNTEAFF	TGCGCCAGCAGGCAGGGTTCGAACACTGAAGCTTTCTTT	TRBV5-1	TRBJ1-1	once	-
CASSQSGVAGANVLTF	TGTGCCAGCAGCCAATCAGGGGTGGCTGGGGCCAACGTCCTGACTTTC	TRBV4-2	TRBJ2-6	-	-
CASSTGGSYNEQFF	TGTGCCAGTAGTACAGGGGGCTCCTACAATGAGCAGTTCTTC	TRBV19	TRBJ2-1	-	TRBD1
CAGRTGIGSPLHF	TGTGCCGGAAGAACAGGGATCGGTTCACCCCTCCACTTT	TRBV30	TRBJ1-6	-	-
CASSVGGAGYTDTQYF	TGTGCCAGCAGCGTAGGTGGAGCGGGGTACACAGATACGCAGTATTTT	TRBV9	TRBJ2-3	-	TRBD2
CAWSVQGTDNQPQHF	TGTGCCTGGAGTGTACAGGGGACGGACAATCAGCCCCAGCATTTT	TRBV30	TRBJ1-5	-	TRBD1
CAIAQDREIDTQYF	TGTGCCATAGCACAGGACAGGGAAATAGATACGCAGTATTTT	TRBV10-3	TRBJ2-3	-	TRBD1
CASGLVGEGMGRGYTF	TGTGCCAGCGGGCTGGTGGGCGAGGGTATGGGCCGTGGCTACACCTTC	TRBV27	TRBJ1-2	-	-
CASSTSPDRGHEQYF	TGTGCCAGCAGCACTAGTCCGGACCGAGGGCACGAGCAGTACTTC	TRBV6-5	TRBJ2-7	-	-